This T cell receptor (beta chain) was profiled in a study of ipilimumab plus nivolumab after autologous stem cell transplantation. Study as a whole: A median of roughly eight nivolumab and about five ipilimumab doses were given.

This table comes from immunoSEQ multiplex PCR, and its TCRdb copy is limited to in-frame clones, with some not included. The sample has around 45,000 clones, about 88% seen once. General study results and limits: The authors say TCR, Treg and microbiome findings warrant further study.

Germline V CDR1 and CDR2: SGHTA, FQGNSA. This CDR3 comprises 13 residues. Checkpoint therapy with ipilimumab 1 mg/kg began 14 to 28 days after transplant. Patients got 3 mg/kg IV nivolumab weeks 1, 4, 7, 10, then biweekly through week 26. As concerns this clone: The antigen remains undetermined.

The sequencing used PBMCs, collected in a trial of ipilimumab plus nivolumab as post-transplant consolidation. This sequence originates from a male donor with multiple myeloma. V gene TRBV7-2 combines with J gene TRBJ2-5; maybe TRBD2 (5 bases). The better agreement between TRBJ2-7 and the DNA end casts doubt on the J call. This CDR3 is CASSLEREYEQYF. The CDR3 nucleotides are TGTGCCAGCAGCTTAGAACGGGAATACGAGCAGTACTTC.